This TCR beta chain stems from a study of beta chain features in type 1 diabetes. As for the study in general: In age, gender and cell yields, patients were similar to healthy donors. Broader study findings: Overrepresentation of cells with high TCR expression could result from cDNA sequencing. Across all four CD4+ subsets, people with type 1 diabetes showed modestly shorter TCRB CDR3s. The naive, central memory and Treg TCRB repertoires showed an apparent similarity that was greater among patients than among healthy donors.

The CDR3 length is 13 residues. Trimming removed 0 bases from V and 9 bases from J, with 9 bases in between. Per germline, CDR1 MNHEY and CDR2 SMNVEV (reference sequence). This clone was seen only a few times. Antigen: not known. Sequencing targeted expressed TCRB transcripts, as all isolated RNA had been reverse transcribed. Sequenced by immunoSEQ multiplex PCR; TCRdb stores in-frame clones only, minus some. This sample carries roughly 300,000 clones, 6.5% to 10% of them seen once, and the ten largest clones take less than 0.45%. Sequencing input: central memory CD4+ T cells from blood. This receptor was taken from a woman between 18 and 29 years old in good health. The chain has TRBV27 and TRBJ1-5; D is unclear. The CDR3 coding sequence is TGTGCCAGCAGTTTATCGAATAAACTGCCCCAGCATTTT. Protein: CASSLSNKLPQHF.